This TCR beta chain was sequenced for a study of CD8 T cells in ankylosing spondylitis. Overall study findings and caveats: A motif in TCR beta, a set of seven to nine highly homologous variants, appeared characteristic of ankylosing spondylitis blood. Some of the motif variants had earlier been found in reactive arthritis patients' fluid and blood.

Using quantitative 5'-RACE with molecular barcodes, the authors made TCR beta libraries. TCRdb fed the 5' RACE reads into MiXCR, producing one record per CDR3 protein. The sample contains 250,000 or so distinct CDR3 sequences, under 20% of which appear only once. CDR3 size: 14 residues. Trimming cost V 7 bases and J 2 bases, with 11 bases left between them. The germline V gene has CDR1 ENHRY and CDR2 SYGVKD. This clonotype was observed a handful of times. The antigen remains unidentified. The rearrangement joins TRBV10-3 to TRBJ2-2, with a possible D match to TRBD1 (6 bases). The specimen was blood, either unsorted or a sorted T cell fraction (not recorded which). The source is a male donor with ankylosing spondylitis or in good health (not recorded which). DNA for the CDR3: TGTGCCATCAACCGGGACACCAACACCGGGGAGCTGTTTTTT. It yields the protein CAINRDTNTGELFF.